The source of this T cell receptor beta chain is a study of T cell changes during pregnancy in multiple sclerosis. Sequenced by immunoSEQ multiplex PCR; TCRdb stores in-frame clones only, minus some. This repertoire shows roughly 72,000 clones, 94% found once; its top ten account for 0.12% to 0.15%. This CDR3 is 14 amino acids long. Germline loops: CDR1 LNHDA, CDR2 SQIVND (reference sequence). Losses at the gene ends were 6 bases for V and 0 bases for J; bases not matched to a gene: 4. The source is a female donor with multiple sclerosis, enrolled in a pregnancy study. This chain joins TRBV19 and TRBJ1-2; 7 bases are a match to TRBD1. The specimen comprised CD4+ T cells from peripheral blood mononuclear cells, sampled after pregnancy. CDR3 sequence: CASSRTGSNYGYTF. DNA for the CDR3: TGTGCCAGTAGCCGGACAGGCTCTAACTATGGCTACACCTTC.